This T cell receptor (beta chain) comes out of a study of CXCR3-negative and CXCR3-positive naive CD8 T cells. Libraries of TRB cDNA were made by 5' RACE and carried UMIs. TCRdb re-called the 5' RACE reads and gives one entry per CDR3 protein, without DNA. The listing contains some 130,000 distinct CDR3 sequences. Study conclusions and caveats: Surface CD5 was comparable between naive subsets; TCR strength was inferred from TRB CDR3 properties. Relative to memory CD8+ cells, whose diversity was much lower, both naive subsets had comparably high diversity.

Comment on this clonotype: Its antigen is as yet unknown.

From germline, CDR1 is SQVTM and CDR2 ANQGSEA. The CDR3 runs to 16 residues. The origin of this receptor is a human donor in good health. Some clones in this sample may be carry-over from other donors' samples. V and J are TRBV29-1 and TRBJ2-1; the TRBD1 assignment by TCRdb is unverifiable without DNA. The source material was naive CXCR3- CD8+ T cells from blood. Subset: CD45RO-CCR7+CD27+CD95- naive CD8+ T cells lacking CXCR3 (TNR3-). The CDR3 spells CSVEGPGQTTYNEQFF.